One and the same sample provided the 15 T cell receptor beta chains below, sequenced in a study of regulatory T cells in long-lasting Graves disease. Researchers made TCR beta libraries by using iRepertoire HTBI primers and running Arm-PCR on CDR3 regions. TCRdb re-derived calls from the multiplex PCR reads in MiXCR, one entry per CDR3 protein. The data contain 450,000 to 650,000 distinct CDR3 sequences, roughly a sixth of them seen just once; the ten biggest clones take up roughly 25%. Sample time point: newly diagnosed GD, antithyroid drugs for less than 3 months. PBMCs were the source of the RNA used for TCR sequencing. The sample also formed part of further work on T cells in Graves' hyperthyroidism and ophthalmopathy.

Sequenced here: peripheral blood mononuclear cells (PBMCs), sampled at new diagnosis, from a patient treated with antithyroid drugs. These receptors were collected from a middle-aged woman with Graves disease.

This clonotype came up many times. CDR3 sequence: CSARDTGTNVNEQFF. CDR3 bases: TGCAGTGCTAGAGATACCGGGACTAATGTCAATGAGCAGTTCTTC. This chain connects TRBV20-1 to TRBJ2-1, with 7 bases fitting TRBD2. CDR1 and CDR2 (germline): DFQATT, SNEGSKA (reference sequence). This CDR3 has 15 amino acids. V trimming: 0 bases; J trimming: 6 bases; junction bases outside the gene matches: 8.

This clonotype has a handful of counts. This chain joins TRBV5-1 and TRBJ1-5; TRBD1 agrees at 9 bases. Germline trimming cut 4 bases from V and 7 bases from J; bases unmatched to any gene: 9. CDR1 SGHRS and CDR2 YFSETQ come from the germline V gene. There are 15 residues in the CDR3. CDR3 amino acids: CASSQIPGQGQPQHF. The CDR3 region has the DNA TGCGCCAGCAGCCAGATTCCGGGACAGGGCCAGCCCCAGCATTTT.

The rearrangement links TRBV20-1 to TRBJ2-5; tentative D call: TRBD2 (5 bases). V lost 3 bases, J lost 5 bases, and 31 bases lay in between. Looked up from germline, CDR1 is DFQATT and CDR2 is SNEGSKA (reference sequence). The CDR3 extends over 19 amino acids. CDR3 DNA: TGCAGTGCTAGCTCCCCCAATACACGTACATACGGGGATAGGGAGACCCAGTACTTC. It translates to CSASSPNTRTYGDRETQYF.

The chain employs TRBV4-1 and TRBJ2-3; D not resolved. V was trimmed by 1 base and J by 5 bases, leaving 4 bases between them. The CDR3 covers 12 residues. CDR1 MGHRA and CDR2 YSYEKL come from the germline V gene. CDR3 coding DNA: TGCGCCAGCAGCCAAGCCAGAGATACGCAGTATTTT. It is translated as CASSQARDTQYF.

This clonotype has a handful of counts. The rearrangement links TRBV28 to TRBJ1-2; D remains ambiguous. The V gene lost 6 bases and the J gene lost 5 bases, with 10 bases spanning the gap. The CDR3 sequence is 12 residues long. From germline, CDR1 is MDHEN and CDR2 SYDVKM. The CDR3 DNA follows: TGTGCCAGCAGGCTCCGGCCTTATGGCTACACCTTC. This gives the protein CASRLRPYGYTF.

This clonotype was seen many times. The gene calls are TRBV12-3 or TRBV12-4 and TRBJ1-2; 7 positions match TRBD1. V shed 7 bases and J 7 bases; nucleotides not matched to a gene: 6. The CDR3 runs to 12 residues. The CDR3 spells CASTTGVAGYTF. CDR3 coding DNA: TGTGCCAGCACCACAGGGGTGGCTGGCTACACCTTC.

The chain carries TRBV28 and TRBJ1-6; D remains ambiguous. The CDR3 runs 12 residues. Trimming took 2 bases from V and 8 from J, leaving 4 bases between them. Germline CDR1 and CDR2: MDHEN and SYDVKM. The CDR3 protein is CASSLGYSPLHF. The DNA for the CDR3 is TGTGCCAGCAGTTTAGGTTATTCACCCCTCCACTTT.

This clonotype was picked up many times. The chain carries TRBV7-2 and TRBJ1-4; D is unclear. The V gene lost 1 base and the J gene lost 3 bases, with 3 bases spanning the gap. This CDR3 comprises 13 residues. Per germline, CDR1 SGHTA and CDR2 FQGNSA. The CDR3 coding sequence is TGTGCCAGCAGCTTAGTATCTAATGAAAAACTGTTTTTT. The encoded protein is CASSLVSNEKLFF.

This clonotype occurred many times. The chain combines TRBV7-2 with TRBJ2-7; 8 bases align to TRBD1. This CDR3 has 15 amino acids. Trimming took 3 bases from V and 3 from J; bases not matched to a gene: 7. Germline V gene lookup returns CDR1 SGHTA and CDR2 FQGNSA. The CDR3 sequence: CASSFGQGPNYEQYF. The CDR3 nucleotides read TGTGCCAGCAGCTTTGGACAGGGTCCCAACTACGAGCAGTACTTC.

This chain uses TRBV6-5 with TRBJ2-3; TRBD2 matches at 14 bases. The length of the CDR3 is 19 residues. V lost 3 bases and J lost 4; bases outside the gene matches: 12. Germline V gene data show CDR1 as MNHEY and CDR2 as SVGAGI. The CDR3 DNA follows: TGTGCCAGCAGTTATCGAGGGACTAGCGGGGGAAGGGGCCCAGATACGCAGTATTTT. Its translation is CASSYRGTSGGRGPDTQYF.

This clonotype was seen many times. The chain links TRBV20-1 to TRBJ2-7, with no clear D. The CDR3 is 16 amino acids. Trimming removed 6 bases at V and 0 bases at J, with 21 bases between. Germline V CDR1 and CDR2: DFQATT, SNEGSKA (reference sequence). In nucleotides, the CDR3 is TGCAGTGCCCCCCCCCTGGGAAGGTCCTCCTCCTACGAGCAGTACTTC. Translation gives CSAPPLGRSSSYEQYF.

The chain uses TRBV12-3 or TRBV12-4 and TRBJ1-1, with 9 bases lining up with TRBD1. The CDR3 consists of 13 residues. V was clipped by 8 bases and J by 4 bases; unmatched bases: 5. CDR3 amino acids: CASGRTGATEAFF. CDR3 coding DNA: TGTGCCAGCGGTAGGACAGGGGCCACTGAAGCTTTCTTT.

This clonotype was counted ten times or more. The V call is TRBV27, the J call TRBJ1-1; 8 bases fit TRBD1. The J segment lost 2 bases and the V segment lost 6 bases, leaving 5 bases of the junction unmatched. This CDR3 comprises 14 residues. Germline-derived CDR1 and CDR2 are MNHEY and SMNVEV (reference sequence). This chain's CDR3 is CASRVQGGNTEAFF. The DNA of the CDR3 is TGTGCCAGCAGGGTACAGGGGGGAAACACTGAAGCTTTCTTT.

This clonotype came up many times. CDR3 residues: CSARAGGGYTF. Written as DNA, the CDR3 is TGCAGTGCTAGAGCCGGCGGTGGCTACACCTTC. The genes are TRBV20-1 and TRBJ1-2; D is unresolved. Trimming removed 1 base from V and 7 bases from J, with 7 bases in between. The CDR3 is made up of 11 amino acids. Germline CDR1 reads DFQATT; CDR2 reads SNEGSKA (reference sequence).

The genes are TRBV10-3 and TRBJ1-4; D is undetermined. V lost 0 bases and J 7 bases, leaving 6 bases between the germline ends. The CDR3 contains 13 residues. CDR1 is ENHRY and CDR2 is SYGVKD in the germline V gene. The CDR3 region has the DNA TGTGCCATCAGTGAGTCCCCTGGTGAAAAACTGTTTTTT. The encoded protein is CAISESPGEKLFF.